The present TCR beta chain was sequenced within a study of blood T cell repertoires in COVID-19. The wider study: Nucleic acid was either cDNA or gDNA, and it came from T cells, B-cell-depleted T cells, or PBMCs.

Germline loops: CDR1 MDHEN, CDR2 SYDVKM. The CDR3 runs 13 residues. V lost 3 bases to trimming and J lost 5 bases; unmatched junction nucleotides: 4. In the original processing: By means of reference gene primer amplification, nucleated cell counts were estimated. Using immunoSEQ multiplex PCR, the repertoire was profiled, and TCRdb retains in-frame clones only, with some absent. V, J and clone size reflect that table, while D and trimming were determined from the DNA. This sample carries about 390,000 clones, around 87% of them seen once, and the ten largest clones take about a tenth. V usage is TRBV28 and J usage is TRBJ2-7, with 7 bases fitting TRBD1. Sequencing was done on a sample of PBMCs or T cells enriched from blood (not recorded which). This sequence originates from a woman in her fifties or sixties who had recovered from COVID-19. The CDR3 here is CASSFRTGNEQYF. CDR3 in DNA: TGTGCCAGCAGTTTCCGGACAGGCAACGAGCAGTACTTC.